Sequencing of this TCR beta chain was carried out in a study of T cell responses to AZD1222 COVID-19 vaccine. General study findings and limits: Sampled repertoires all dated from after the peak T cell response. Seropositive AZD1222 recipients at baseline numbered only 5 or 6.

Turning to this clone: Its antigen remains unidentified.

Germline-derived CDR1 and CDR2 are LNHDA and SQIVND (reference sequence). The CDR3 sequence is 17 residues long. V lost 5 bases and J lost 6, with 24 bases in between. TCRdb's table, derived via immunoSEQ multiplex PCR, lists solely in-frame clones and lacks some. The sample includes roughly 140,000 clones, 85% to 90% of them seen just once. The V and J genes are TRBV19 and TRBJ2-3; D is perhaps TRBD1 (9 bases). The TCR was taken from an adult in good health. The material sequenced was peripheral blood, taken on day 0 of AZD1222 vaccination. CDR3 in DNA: TGTGCCAGTAGTCCCCGGGGGGGGCAGGGGACAGGGGATACGCAGTATTTT. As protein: CASSPRGGQGTGDTQYF.